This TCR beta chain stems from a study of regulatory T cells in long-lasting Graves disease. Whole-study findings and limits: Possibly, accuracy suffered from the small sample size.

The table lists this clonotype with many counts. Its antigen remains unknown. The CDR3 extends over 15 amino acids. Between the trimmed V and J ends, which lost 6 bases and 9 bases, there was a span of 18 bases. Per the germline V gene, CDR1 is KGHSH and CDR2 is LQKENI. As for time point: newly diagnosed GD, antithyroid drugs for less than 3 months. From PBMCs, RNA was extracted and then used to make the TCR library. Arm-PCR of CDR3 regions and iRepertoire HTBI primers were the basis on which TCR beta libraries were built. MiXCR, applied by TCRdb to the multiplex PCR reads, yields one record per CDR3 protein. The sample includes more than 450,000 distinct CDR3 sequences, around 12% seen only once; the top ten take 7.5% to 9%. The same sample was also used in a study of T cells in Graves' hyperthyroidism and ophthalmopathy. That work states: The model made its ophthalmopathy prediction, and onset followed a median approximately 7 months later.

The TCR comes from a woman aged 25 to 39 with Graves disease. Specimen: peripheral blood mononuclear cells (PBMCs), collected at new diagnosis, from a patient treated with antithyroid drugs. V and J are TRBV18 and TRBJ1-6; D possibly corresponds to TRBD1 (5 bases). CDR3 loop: CASSTSGGRGSPLHF. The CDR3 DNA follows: TGTGCCAGCTCTACCAGCGGGGGTAGGGGTTCACCCCTCCACTTT.